These 25 T cell receptor beta chains were all obtained from the same sample, sequenced in a study of post-analysis software for immune sequencing data. Their antigen targets remain unknown. Prepared TCR beta cDNA libraries contained unique molecular identifiers. TCRdb used MiXCR to reprocess the PCR reads, holding one entry per CDR3 protein. The sample includes hundreds of thousands of distinct CDR3 sequences, 30% of them seen just once. Study results and caveats: Compared with controls, patients had more of about 5 TRBV segments, including TRBV5-6, TRBV5-1 and TRBV20-1.

The specimen was blood. Source of these receptors: a girl between 10 and 17 years old with multiple sclerosis.

This clonotype was recorded a few times. The CDR3 is CAGRLDSGGEQFF. For the CDR3, the DNA is TGTGCCGGCCGACTAGATTCAGGTGGTGAGCAGTTCTTC. The V gene is TRBV6-6, the J gene TRBJ2-1; D is perhaps TRBD2 (6 bases). V lost 11 bases, J lost 9 bases, and 20 bases lay in between. Looked up from germline, CDR1 is MNHNY and CDR2 is SVGAGI (reference sequence). CDR3 size: 13 residues.

This clonotype was counted only a few times. The chain employs TRBV12-3 or TRBV12-4 and TRBJ1-4; 9 bases are shared with TRBD1. The CDR3 is made up of 17 amino acids. The V and J ends lost 0 bases and 3 bases, in that order; junction bases with no gene match: 5. This chain's CDR3 is CASSLAHRTGANEKLFF. In nucleotides, the CDR3 is TGTGCCAGCAGTTTAGCCCATAGGACAGGGGCTAATGAAAAACTGTTTTTT.

Ten or more counts support this clonotype. The V gene is TRBV29-1, the J gene TRBJ2-6; D not certain. The germline V gene encodes CDR1 SQVTM and CDR2 ANQGSEA. CDR3 length: 16 amino acids. V lost 3 bases and J lost 0, with 12 bases in between. CDR3 region: CSVDDGTPSGANVLTF. The CDR3 nucleotides are TGCAGCGTTGATGATGGCACCCCCTCTGGGGCCAACGTCCTGACTTTC.

The chain has TRBV2 and TRBJ2-4, with 8 bases fitting TRBD1. The CDR3 length is 14 residues. The J segment lost 6 bases and the V segment lost 4 bases, leaving 5 bases of the junction unmatched. Germline V gene data show CDR1 as SNHLY and CDR2 as FYNNEI. This CDR3 reads CASSGPDRGNIQYF. The CDR3 DNA reads as TGTGCCAGCAGTGGGCCCGACAGGGGAAACATTCAGTACTTC.

J is TRBJ1-4 and V is TRBV5-1; TRBD1 matches 7 bases. The CDR3 totals 15 residues. Germline loops: CDR1 SGHRS, CDR2 YFSETQ. V trimming: 4 bases; J trimming: 10 bases; junction bases outside the gene matches: 13. CDR3 sequence reads: CASSLIEGAGGKLFF. DNA of the CDR3: TGCGCCAGCAGCCTAATCGAGGGGGCTGGGGGAAAACTGTTTTTT.

The J gene is TRBJ2-1, the V gene TRBV2; unclear D gene. There are 11 residues in the CDR3. Germline V gives CDR1 SNHLY, CDR2 FYNNEI. Trimming cost V 4 bases and J 8 bases, with 6 bases left between them. The CDR3 protein is CASSVFYEQFF. As DNA, the CDR3 is TGTGCCAGCAGTGTTTTCTATGAGCAGTTCTTC.

This clonotype is a singleton in its sample. Sequence at one end of the junction differs from germline and may be a read error. V gene TRBV7-6 combines with J gene TRBJ2-3; TRBD2 might be the D (6 bases). CDR3 length: 15 amino acids. The V gene's germline CDR1 is SGHVS and CDR2 FNYEAQ. CDR3 sequence (DNA): TGTGCCAGCAGCTCCCCGGGAGCGACCACAGACACGCAGTATTTT. It specifies CASSSPGATTDTQYF. Using reference TRBV7-6 and TRBJ2-3 for the parts outside the CDR3, the full variable domain is GAGVSQSPRYKVTKRGQDVALRCDPISGHVSLYWYRQALGQGPEFLTYFNYEAQQDKSGLPNDRFSAERPEGSISTLTIQRTEQRDSAMYRCASSSPGATTDTQYFGPGTRLTVL.

Here the CDR3 reads CASSLVGHSTDTQYF. CDR3 coding DNA: TGTGCCAGCAGCTTAGTGGGACACAGCACAGATACGCAGTATTTT. The V gene is TRBV7-2, the J gene TRBJ2-3; TRBD1 is a possible D gene (6 bases). Looked up from germline, CDR1 is SGHTA and CDR2 is FQGNSA. V dropped 1 base and J dropped 0 bases, with 8 bases sitting between them. The CDR3 length is 15 residues. The full variable domain, with the rest looked up from reference TRBV7-2 and TRBJ2-3, is GAGVSQSPSNKVTEKGKDVELRCDPISGHTALYWYRQSLGQGLEFLIYFQGNSAPDKSGLPSDRFSAERTGGSVSTLTIQRTQQEDSAVYLCASSLVGHSTDTQYFGPGTRLTVL.

The sample holds a few counts of this clonotype. V usage is TRBV6-5 and J usage is TRBJ1-2; a possible D gene is TRBD1 (6 bases). CDR1 and CDR2 from the germline V gene are MNHEY and SVGAGI. This CDR3 is built from 11 residues. V lost 9 bases, J lost 8 bases, and 13 bases lay in between. The chain's CDR3 is CASSGAAGYTF. DNA for the CDR3: TGTGCCAGTTCGGGGGCTGCGGGCTACACCTTC.

This clonotype occurred a few times. This chain uses TRBV20-1 with TRBJ1-5; D not resolved. Germline V gene lookup returns CDR1 DFQATT and CDR2 SNEGSKA (reference sequence). The CDR3 loop spans 16 amino acids. V lost 6 bases, J lost 2 bases, and 20 bases lay in between. CDR3 residues: CSAGRSAVDRNQPQHF. The CDR3, as DNA: TGCAGTGCCGGGCGGTCGGCAGTTGATCGCAATCAGCCCCAGCATTTT.

This clonotype was detected a few times. J is TRBJ1-3 and V is TRBV10-3; 8 bases agree with TRBD1. Germline assignment: CDR1 ENHRY and CDR2 SYGVKD. J lost 0 bases, V lost 11 bases, and 3 bases had no gene match. The length of the CDR3 is 13 residues. Here the CDR3 reads CAFDRGSGNTIYF. CDR3 nucleotides: TGTGCCTTCGACAGGGGCTCTGGAAACACCATATATTTT.

The rearrangement links TRBV29-1 to TRBJ2-3, with a weak D call TRBD2 (5 bases). The germline gives CDR1 SQVTM, CDR2 ANQGSEA. CDR3 length equals 13 residues. V was pared by 2 bases and J by 4 bases, with 10 bases between. CDR3 in amino acids: CSVESGEADTQYF. The CDR3 nucleotides are TGCAGCGTTGAAAGCGGAGAGGCAGATACGCAGTATTTT.

Worth noting for this clonotype: At one end, the junction sequence differs from germline, possibly due to a read error. The chain couples TRBV20-1 to TRBJ1-2; D is unclear. CDR3 length equals 15 residues. Germline V gene data show CDR1 as DFQATT and CDR2 as SNEGSKA (reference sequence). Here the CDR3 DNA reads TGCAGTGCTAGAGATCTTTACAGTACTAACTATGACTACACCTTC. This codes for CSARDLYSTNYDYTF.

This clonotype was counted only a few times. The V and J genes are TRBV29-1 and TRBJ1-1; a weak D match, TRBD1 (6 bases). This CDR3 spans 14 amino acids. The ends were cut back, 7 bases at V and 5 bases at J, with 20 bases in the middle. Germline lookup yields CDR1 SQVTM and CDR2 ANQGSEA. The CDR3: CSAAITGSGTEAFF. The CDR3 DNA reads as TGCAGCGCCGCTATAACAGGGTCGGGAACTGAAGCTTTCTTT.

This clonotype was seen at least ten times. The chain employs TRBV12-3 or TRBV12-4 and TRBJ2-1, with D perhaps matching TRBD2 (6 bases). Trimming removed 3 bases from V and 8 bases from J, with 20 bases in between. The CDR3 length is 16 residues. CDR3 residues: CASSFSSRGGFHEQFF. DNA for the CDR3: TGTGCCAGCAGTTTCAGTTCGCGGGGCGGTTTCCATGAGCAGTTCTTC.

The table lists this clonotype with a few counts. This chain uses TRBV6-5 with TRBJ1-6; no reliable D call. Germline V gene data show CDR1 as MNHEY and CDR2 as SVGAGI. The CDR3 runs 15 residues. V was cut by 2 bases and J by 8 bases, with 13 bases left in between. The chain's CDR3 is CASSYGGLVYSPLHF. The CDR3 DNA is TGTGCCAGCAGTTACGGTGGTTTGGTGTATTCACCCCTCCACTTT.

The V call is TRBV6-2 or TRBV6-3, the J call TRBJ2-4; a weak D match, TRBD1 (7 bases). The CDR3 runs 15 residues. Germline V gives CDR1 MNHEY, CDR2 SVGEGT. The germline V and J ends were trimmed by 6 bases and 0 bases, with 12 bases remaining between them. The CDR3 coding sequence is TGTGCCAGCAGCGGGCGGGACAGAGCCAAAAACATTCAGTACTTC. Its protein is CASSGRDRAKNIQYF.

This chain uses TRBV19 with TRBJ1-6; 11 nucleotides align to TRBD1. The junction had 6 bases not matched to a gene; V was cut back by 8 bases and J by 9 bases. Germline V gives CDR1 LNHDA, CDR2 SQIVND (reference sequence). The CDR3 spans 14 residues. CDR3 nucleotides: TGTGCCAGTTCCGGGACAGGGGGTACTTCACCCCTCCACTTT. Residues: CASSGTGGTSPLHF.

The chain links TRBV7-9 to TRBJ2-1, with 9 bases fitting TRBD2. The germline gives CDR1 SEHNR, CDR2 FQNEAQ (reference sequence). This CDR3 spans 15 amino acids. V shed 1 base, J shed 8 bases, and the junction held 6 bases outside the gene matches. The CDR3 here is CASSLVISGSDEQFF. DNA for the CDR3: TGTGCCAGCAGCTTAGTAATTAGCGGGAGTGATGAGCAGTTCTTC.

This clonotype was recorded a few times. The rearrangement uses TRBV13 and TRBJ1-5, with a possible D match to TRBD1 (5 bases). CDR3 length: 15 residues. Germline CDR1 PRHDT, CDR2 FYEKMQ (reference sequence). The V end lost 2 bases, the J end lost 2 bases, and 10 bases lay between the germline ends. The CDR3 DNA reads as TGTGCCAGCAGCTTAAGCCAGGGAGGCAATCAGCCCCAGCATTTT. Translating it yields CASSLSQGGNQPQHF.

The gene calls are TRBV20-1 and TRBJ1-2; D may be TRBD1 (6 bases). The CDR3 sequence is 13 residues long. With 5 bases removed from V and 4 bases from J, the gap between germline ends came to 14 bases. Germline assignment: CDR1 DFQATT and CDR2 SNEGSKA (reference sequence). The CDR3 loop is CSAPLPGAYGYTF. The CDR3 DNA reads as TGCAGTGCTCCCCTTCCGGGGGCCTATGGCTACACCTTC.

This clonotype appeared a few times. The V gene is TRBV20-1, the J gene TRBJ1-5, with unresolved D. The V end lost 6 bases, the J end lost 3 bases, and 9 bases lay between the germline ends. The CDR3 has 12 residues. Per the germline V gene, CDR1 is DFQATT and CDR2 is SNEGSKA (reference sequence). This CDR3 reads CSALSPNQPQHF. The CDR3 region has the DNA TGCAGTGCCCTATCCCCCAATCAGCCCCAGCATTTT.

This clonotype was counted between two and nine times. The V and J genes are TRBV10-3 and TRBJ1-2; 10 bases fit TRBD1. The V gene end was trimmed by 8 bases and the J gene end by 8 bases; junction bases not matched to a gene: 5. This CDR3 spans 12 amino acids. Germline V gene lookup returns CDR1 ENHRY and CDR2 SYGVKD. CDR3 residues: CAIRTGGEGYTF. CDR3 DNA: TGTGCCATCCGGACAGGGGGAGAGGGCTACACCTTC.

This clonotype was detected only once. The J gene is TRBJ2-1, the V gene TRBV11-2; D is perhaps TRBD2 (6 bases). Germline CDR1 SGHAT, CDR2 FQNNGV. The CDR3 spans 15 residues. The V gene lost 0 bases and the J gene lost 5 bases, with 11 bases spanning the gap. CDR3 sequence (DNA): TGTGCCAGCAGCTTAGAAGCATGGGGGGACAATGAGCAGTTCTTC. Translating it yields CASSLEAWGDNEQFF.

The CDR3 region has the DNA TGTGCCAGCAGTGAGACAAGGCATGGCTACACCTTC. It is translated as CASSETRHGYTF. The J gene is TRBJ1-2, the V gene TRBV2; D call uncertain. Trimming removed 3 bases at V and 6 bases at J, with 8 bases between. Germline V gives CDR1 SNHLY, CDR2 FYNNEI. The CDR3 runs to 12 residues. The full variable domain, in which reference TRBV2 and TRBJ1-2 provide the parts outside the CDR3, is EPEVTQTPSHQVTQMGQEVILRCVPISNHLYFYWYRQILGQKVEFLVSFYNNEISEKSEIFDDQFSVERPDGSNFTLKIRSTKLEDSAMYFCASSETRHGYTFGSGTRLTVV.